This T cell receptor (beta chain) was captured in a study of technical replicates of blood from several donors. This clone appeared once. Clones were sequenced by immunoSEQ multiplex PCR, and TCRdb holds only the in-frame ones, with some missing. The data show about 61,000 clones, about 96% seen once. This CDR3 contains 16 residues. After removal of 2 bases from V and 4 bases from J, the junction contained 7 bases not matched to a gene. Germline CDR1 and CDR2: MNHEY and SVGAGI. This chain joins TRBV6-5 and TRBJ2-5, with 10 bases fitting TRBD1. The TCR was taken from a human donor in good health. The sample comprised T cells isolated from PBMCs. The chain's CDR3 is CASSYSGRTGGETQYF. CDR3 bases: TGTGCCAGCAGTTACAGTGGTCGGACAGGGGGAGAGACCCAGTACTTC.